Sequencing of this T cell receptor beta chain was carried out in a study of cytomegalovirus exposure and HLA in healthy donors. Germline CDR1 is LGHNA and CDR2 is YSLEER. CDR3 length: 16 amino acids. V was cut by 5 bases and J by 2 bases, with 18 bases left in between. To note about this clone: What it recognizes is unknown.

A 120-subject validation cohort, separate from the approximately 720-subject first cohort, supplied the donors. The method was immunoSEQ multiplex PCR; TCRdb's version includes in-frame clones alone and lacks a portion of them. The top ten clones hold roughly 6.5% of a sample with 150,000 to 200,000 clones, approximately 80% of them seen once. Study results and caveats: Most TCR sequences were uncommon, yet certain public TCRs appeared in many donors.

The sample consisted of PBMCs. The chain employs TRBV4-3 and TRBJ1-2, with D tentatively TRBD1 (5 bases). The source is a man between 18 and 29 years old in good health and CMV-seropositive. The CDR3 here is CASSGRGRGTNYGYTF. CDR3 DNA: TGCGCCAGCAGCGGGCGGGGTCGGGGGACCAACTATGGCTACACCTTC.